A single T cell receptor (beta chain) is shown here with its context. Germline values: CDR1 MNHEY, CDR2 SVGAGI. The CDR3 consists of 15 residues. Unmatched junction bases numbered 4, after V lost 7 bases and J lost 4 bases. The source of the sample is a study of blood T cell repertoires in COVID-19. Study-wide context: Italy, Spain and the United States were the sources of the convalescent and acute COVID-19 samples. The cDNA or gDNA used as material had been derived from T cells, B-cell-depleted T cells, or PBMCs.

Original methodology: Reference gene primer amplification gave nucleated cell count estimates. Sequencing was performed with immunoSEQ multiplex PCR; in TCRdb, only in-frame clones are kept and a portion is missing. Clonal size and the V and J genes are those of that table, whereas D and trimming came from the DNA. The sample has roughly 40,000 clones, about nine tenths seen once. The chain carries TRBV6-5 and TRBJ2-1; 13 positions match TRBD2. Sequencing was carried out using peripheral blood. The receptor comes from a human donor in a cohort sampled during active COVID-19. The CDR3 loop reads CASTRTSGSYNEQFF. Here the CDR3 DNA reads TGTGCCAGCACCCGGACTAGCGGGAGTTACAATGAGCAGTTCTTC.